The 3 T cell receptor beta chains listed next were all sequenced from one sample in a study of molecular identifiers for immune sequencing clone quantification. Each CDR3 protein is one row after TCRdb ran MiXCR on the PCR reads. The table records around 480,000 distinct CDR3 sequences, roughly 25% of them present only once. Sequencing used naive CD8+ T cells from blood, with Jurkat cell RNA spiked in. Documented subset: FACS-sorted CD8+CD4-CCR7+CD45RA+ naive T cells. Receptors were obtained from a human donor in good health. Some libraries in this study had Jurkat cell RNA spiked in.

This clonotype was counted between two and nine times. The chain carries TRBV5-3 and TRBJ2-5; D is possibly TRBD1 (6 bases). TRBV5-3 is flagged as an ORF with uncertain function. V was shortened by 4 bases and J by 0 bases, with 10 bases between the two germline ends. CDR3 length equals 14 residues. In DNA, the CDR3 is TGTGCCAGAAGCCTACGGACAGACCAAGAGACCCAGTACTTC. Protein: CARSLRTDQETQYF.

This clonotype occurred a few times. The chain recombines TRBV9 with TRBJ1-4, with no clear D. V was cut by 3 bases and J by 4 bases, with 10 bases left in between. Germline-derived CDR1 and CDR2 are SGDLS and YYNGEE. CDR3 size: 14 residues. DNA for the CDR3: TGTGCCAGCAGCGCCGGGCAGTTTAATGAAAAACTGTTTTTT. Its translation is CASSAGQFNEKLFF.

CDR3: CAWNVGSDTQYF. As DNA, the CDR3 is TGTGCCTGGAATGTGGGGTCAGATACGCAGTATTTT. This sequence joins TRBV30 and TRBJ2-3; no definite D call. The CDR3 loop spans 12 amino acids. CDR1 and CDR2 (germline): GTSNPN, SVGIG (reference sequence). Trimming removed 4 bases from V and 4 bases from J, with 9 bases in between.